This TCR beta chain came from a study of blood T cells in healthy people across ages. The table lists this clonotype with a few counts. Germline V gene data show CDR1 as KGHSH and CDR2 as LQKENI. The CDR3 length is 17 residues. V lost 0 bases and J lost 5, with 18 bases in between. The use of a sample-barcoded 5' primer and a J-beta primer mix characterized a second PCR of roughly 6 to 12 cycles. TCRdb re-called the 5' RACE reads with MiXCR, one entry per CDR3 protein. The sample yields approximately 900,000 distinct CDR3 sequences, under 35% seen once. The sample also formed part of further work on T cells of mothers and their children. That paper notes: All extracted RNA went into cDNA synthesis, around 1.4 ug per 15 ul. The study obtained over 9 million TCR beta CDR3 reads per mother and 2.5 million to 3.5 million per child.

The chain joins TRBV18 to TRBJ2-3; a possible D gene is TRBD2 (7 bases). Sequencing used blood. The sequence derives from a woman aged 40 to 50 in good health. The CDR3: CASSPPSGGASGDTQYF. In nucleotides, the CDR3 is TGTGCCAGCTCACCACCGTCTGGGGGGGCAAGCGGAGATACGCAGTATTTT.